The T cell receptor (beta chain) under discussion was sequenced for a study of T cells after posttransplantation cyclophosphamide. Clones were sequenced by immunoSEQ multiplex PCR, and TCRdb holds only the in-frame ones, with some missing. This repertoire lists 32,000 or so clones without singletons; approximately 3% sits in the top ten. Germline V CDR1 and CDR2: LNHDA, SQIVND (reference sequence). This CDR3 is 14 amino acids long. V dropped 9 bases and J dropped 4 bases, with 18 bases sitting between them. This clone was observed at least ten times. Its matching antigen is unknown. General study points: Tissue-infiltrating T cells from skin or gut overlapped little with blood T cells.

Sequenced sample: PBMCs. The TCR comes from a woman between 55 and 75 years old in good health, CMV-negative, and a related stem cell transplant donor. The chain joins TRBV19 to TRBJ1-2, with TRBD1 as a possible D gene (5 bases). CDR3 in DNA: TGTGCCAGATGCTTCGTTATCAGGGCCTATGGCTACACCTTC. Translated, it gives CARCFVIRAYGYTF.